The 27 T cell receptor beta chains below come from one sample, sequenced in a study of cytomegalovirus exposure and HLA in healthy donors. This table comes from immunoSEQ multiplex PCR, and its TCRdb copy is limited to in-frame clones, with some not included. The table shows approximately 110,000 clones, with approximately 94% occurring only once. The sequenced sample was PBMCs. The receptors originated from a woman in her late teens or twenties in good health and CMV-seronegative.

This clone has a single count. This chain joins TRBV6-6 and TRBJ1-5; D call uncertain. The CDR3 sequence is 15 residues long. Trimming took 6 bases from V and 3 from J, leaving 15 bases between them. The germline V gene encodes CDR1 MNHNY and CDR2 SVGAGI (reference sequence). CDR3 in amino acids: CASSSTGVLNQPQHF. The DNA of the CDR3 is TGTGCCAGCAGCTCGACGGGAGTTCTCAATCAGCCCCAGCATTTT.

This rearrangement joins TRBV5-1 to TRBJ2-2; no firm D call. V lost 0 bases, J lost 8 bases, and 5 bases lay in between. The germline gives CDR1 SGHRS, CDR2 YFSETQ. The CDR3 runs to 12 residues. Here the CDR3 DNA reads TGCGCCAGCAGCTTGGCCCCAGGGGAGCTGTTTTTT. Amino acids: CASSLAPGELFF.

CDR3 DNA sequence: TGTGCCAGCAGCCCTGGACAGGGGGCTTTGGAGCAGTACTTC. Translated: CASSPGQGALEQYF. J is TRBJ2-7 and V is TRBV7-6; 11 bases are shared with TRBD1. The V gene's germline CDR1 is SGHVS and CDR2 FNYEAQ. With 5 bases clipped from V and 7 bases from J, the junction kept 7 bases outside the gene matches. The CDR3 covers 14 residues.

This clone was recorded only once. The rearrangement uses TRBV27 and TRBJ2-2, with 9 positions matching TRBD2. V was pared by 4 bases and J by 3 bases, with 6 bases of the junction left unmatched. The CDR3 consists of 16 residues. Germline CDR1 is MNHEY and CDR2 is SMNVEV (reference sequence). CDR3 loop: CASSSGLALDTGELFF. CDR3 coding DNA: TGTGCCAGCAGTTCGGGACTAGCCCTAGACACCGGGGAGCTGTTTTTT.

The chain uses TRBV5-1 and TRBJ2-5; 10 nucleotides align to TRBD2. The CDR3 is 18 amino acids. Germline assignment: CDR1 SGHRS and CDR2 YFSETQ. V gave up 0 bases and J gave up 1 base; unmatched junction bases: 9. This CDR3 reads CASSLAFDSGRTQETQYF. The DNA for the CDR3 is TGCGCCAGCAGCTTGGCCTTTGATAGCGGGAGGACCCAAGAGACCCAGTACTTC.

J is TRBJ2-7 and V is TRBV4-1, with D tentatively TRBD1 (6 bases). The germline CDR1 and CDR2 sequences are MGHRA and YSYEKL. CDR3 length: 15 residues. V lost 1 base and J lost 5, with 15 bases in between. CDR3 protein: CASSQGQAGGDEQYF. CDR3 DNA: TGCGCCAGCAGCCAAGGACAGGCAGGTGGCGACGAGCAGTACTTC.

The CDR3 DNA follows: TGCGCCAGCTCGATGAGCTCCTACAATGAGCAGTTCTTC. Translating it yields CASSMSSYNEQFF. The V and J genes are TRBV5-1 and TRBJ2-1; D is undetermined. CDR1 and CDR2 (germline): SGHRS, YFSETQ. This CDR3 has 13 amino acids. V was clipped by 7 bases and J by 0 bases, with 8 bases between them.

The chain carries TRBV27 and TRBJ2-3; no clear D. V dropped 1 base and J dropped 1 base, with 6 bases sitting between them. Germline V gene sequence: CDR1 MNHEY, CDR2 SMNVEV (reference sequence). The CDR3 contains 14 residues. The CDR3 coding sequence is TGTGCCAGCAGTTTATTAATCCGCACAGATACGCAGTATTTT. As protein: CASSLLIRTDTQYF.

The chain combines TRBV6-1 with TRBJ2-3; D might be TRBD2 (6 bases). V shed 5 bases and J shed 2 bases, with 11 bases lying between them. This CDR3 contains 14 residues. The germline V gene has CDR1 MNHNS and CDR2 SASEGT. The CDR3 here is CASSRAGNTDTQYF. The CDR3 DNA reads as TGTGCCAGCAGTCGAGCGGGTAACACAGATACGCAGTATTTT.

The V gene is TRBV5-1, the J gene TRBJ1-5, with 8 bases matching TRBD1. Germline lookup yields CDR1 SGHRS and CDR2 YFSETQ. The trim removed 0 bases at V and 6 bases at J, leaving 2 bases unmatched. The CDR3 loop spans 14 amino acids. CDR3 DNA: TGCGCCAGCAGCTTGGCAGGGGGCGTTCAGCCCCAGCATTTT. The encoded protein is CASSLAGGVQPQHF.

This rearrangement joins TRBV30 to TRBJ2-3; tentatively, D is TRBD2 (6 bases). CDR3 size: 15 residues. V lost 2 bases, J lost 6 bases, and 18 bases lay in between. Germline loops: CDR1 GTSNPN, CDR2 SVGIG (reference sequence). The CDR3 reads CAWSPGLLLGDTQYF. As DNA, the CDR3 is TGTGCCTGGAGTCCGGGACTCCTGTTAGGGGATACGCAGTATTTT.

This sequence joins TRBV28 and TRBJ1-4, with TRBD1 matching 12 bases. The germline V gene has CDR1 MDHEN and CDR2 SYDVKM. Losses at the gene ends were 6 bases for V and 7 bases for J; bases not matched to a gene: 9. The CDR3 extends over 16 amino acids. The DNA for the CDR3 is TGTGCCAGCAGCAGACCGGGACAGGGGGCGGCTGAAAAACTGTTTTTT. Amino acids: CASSRPGQGAAEKLFF.

This sequence joins TRBV4-1 and TRBJ2-3; D gene ambiguous. Germline CDR1 MGHRA, CDR2 YSYEKL. The V gene lost 1 base and the J gene lost 0 bases, with 8 bases spanning the gap. The CDR3 consists of 15 residues. CDR3 in amino acids: CASSQGPLSTDTQYF. The CDR3 DNA reads TGCGCCAGCAGCCAAGGTCCCCTTAGCACAGATACGCAGTATTTT.

The chain is built from TRBV7-8 and TRBJ1-5; TRBD1 aligns across 8 bases. Germline CDR1 and CDR2: SGHVS and FQNEAQ. V lost 2 bases to trimming and J lost 6 bases; unmatched junction nucleotides: 9. This CDR3 has 16 residues. The DNA of the CDR3 is TGTGCCAGCAGCTTATCATCGGGACAGGTTGGTCAGCCCCAGCATTTT. It specifies CASSLSSGQVGQPQHF.

The V and J genes are TRBV5-4 and TRBJ2-5; weak D call: TRBD2 (6 bases). Germline values: CDR1 SGHNT, CDR2 YYREEE (reference sequence). V lost 4 bases and J 3 bases, leaving 16 bases between the germline ends. CDR3 length equals 15 residues. CDR3 DNA sequence: TGTGCCAGCAGCCCGGGACTCCGACTTAAAGAGACCCAGTACTTC. This gives the protein CASSPGLRLKETQYF.

The V gene is TRBV7-9, the J gene TRBJ2-1, with D possibly being TRBD2 (5 bases). This CDR3 spans 12 amino acids. The V end was cut by 5 bases, the J end by 6 bases, with 8 bases between. Germline V CDR1 and CDR2: SEHNR, FQNEAQ (reference sequence). CDR3 in DNA: TGTGCCAGCAGCCCCGCGGGCAATGAGCAGTTCTTC. Translated, it gives CASSPAGNEQFF.

This chain uses TRBV5-4 with TRBJ1-4, with D perhaps matching TRBD1 (5 bases). This CDR3 contains 14 residues. Germline-derived CDR1 and CDR2 are SGHNT and YYREEE (reference sequence). Trimming took 1 base from V and 4 from J, leaving 8 bases between them. The CDR3 here is CASSLWGGNEKLFF. The CDR3 region has the DNA TGTGCCAGCAGCTTGTGGGGGGGTAATGAAAAACTGTTTTTT.

In its sample, this clone was seen once. The chain joins TRBV27 to TRBJ2-3, with D tentatively TRBD1 (6 bases). Per the germline V gene, CDR1 is MNHEY and CDR2 is SMNVEV (reference sequence). This CDR3 has 13 amino acids. The V end lost 6 bases, the J end lost 10 bases, and 17 bases lay between the germline ends. This chain's CDR3 is CASSLSGTRPQYF. The CDR3, as DNA: TGTGCCAGCAGCCTTTCCGGGACACGGCCGCAGTATTTT.

V is TRBV6-5 and J is TRBJ1-5; D is perhaps TRBD1 (6 bases). V shed 8 bases and J shed 4 bases, with 9 bases lying between them. This CDR3 contains 12 residues. Germline V gene lookup returns CDR1 MNHEY and CDR2 SVGAGI. The CDR3 spells CASGQGNQPQHF. The CDR3 DNA reads as TGTGCCAGCGGGCAGGGGAATCAGCCCCAGCATTTT.

This chain connects TRBV27 to TRBJ2-7; D is undetermined. Germline values: CDR1 MNHEY, CDR2 SMNVEV (reference sequence). This CDR3 spans 13 amino acids. Trimming took 3 bases from V and 3 from J, leaving 9 bases between them. The CDR3 nucleotides read TGTGCCAGCAGTTTGAAGTCTAGCTACGAGCAGTACTTC. This codes for CASSLKSSYEQYF.

V gene TRBV30 combines with J gene TRBJ2-5; D is undetermined. Germline CDR1 is GTSNPN and CDR2 is SVGIG (reference sequence). This CDR3 comprises 12 residues. Between the trimmed V and J ends, which lost 3 bases and 5 bases, there was a span of 10 bases. The CDR3 DNA reads TGTGCCTGGAGAGGAGTTAAGGAGACCCAGTACTTC. This gives the protein CAWRGVKETQYF.

The CDR3 loop reads CAWSPRGPGNEQFF. The CDR3 bases are TGTGCCTGGAGCCCCAGGGGTCCCGGCAATGAGCAGTTCTTC. The V and J genes are TRBV30 and TRBJ2-1; possibly TRBD1 for D (6 bases). Germline values: CDR1 GTSNPN, CDR2 SVGIG (reference sequence). CDR3 length: 14 amino acids. Trimming shortened V by 3 bases and J by 6 bases, and 15 bases separated the two germline ends.

The sample holds one count of this clone. The chain combines TRBV7-3 with TRBJ1-2, with TRBD1 as a possible D gene (6 bases). V was shortened by 5 bases and J by 7 bases, with 14 bases between the two germline ends. The CDR3 consists of 13 residues. Germline CDR1 SGHTA, CDR2 FQGTGA. In nucleotides, the CDR3 is TGTGCCAGCAGCGCCAGGGGCGACGTTGGCTACACCTTC. This encodes CASSARGDVGYTF.

The rearrangement links TRBV9 to TRBJ1-6, with a tentative D call TRBD1 (6 bases). CDR1 and CDR2 (germline): SGDLS, YYNGEE. With 0 bases removed from V and 5 bases from J, the gap between germline ends came to 6 bases. The CDR3 runs 14 residues. CDR3 bases: TGTGCCAGCAGCGTAGGACAGGATAATTCACCCCTCCACTTT. Protein sequence: CASSVGQDNSPLHF. Drawing the rest from reference TRBV9 and TRBJ1-6, the complete variable domain is DSGVTQTPKHLITATGQRVTLRCSPRSGDLSVYWYQQSLDQGLQFLIQYYNGEERAKGNILERFSAQQFPDLHSELNLSSLELGDSALYFCASSVGQDNSPLHFGNGTRLTVT.

V is TRBV4-1 and J is TRBJ2-2; 7 bases are a match to TRBD1. V lost 5 bases and J lost 9; bases outside the gene matches: 6. The germline V gene has CDR1 MGHRA and CDR2 YSYEKL. The CDR3 loop spans 13 amino acids. The CDR3 coding sequence is TGCGCCAGCAGCTACATACAGGGGCGGGAGCTGTTTTTT. Translating it yields CASSYIQGRELFF.

The chain employs TRBV19 and TRBJ1-1, with D possibly matching TRBD1 (6 bases). The CDR3 loop spans 14 amino acids. The germline V gene has CDR1 LNHDA and CDR2 SQIVND (reference sequence). V lost 1 base and J lost 6, with 12 bases in between. CDR3 DNA: TGTGCCAGTAGTATAGTTCAGGGGACGGCTGAAGCTTTCTTT. This codes for CASSIVQGTAEAFF.

The table lists this clone with a count of one. This rearrangement joins TRBV10-3 to TRBJ2-7; possibly TRBD2 for D (6 bases). CDR1 is ENHRY and CDR2 is SYGVKD in the germline V gene. V was clipped by 2 bases and J by 5 bases, with 13 bases between them. The CDR3 totals 14 residues. The CDR3 reads CAISERAPGDEQYF. Written as DNA, the CDR3 is TGTGCCATCAGTGAGAGAGCACCGGGGGACGAGCAGTACTTC.